The next 23 T cell receptor beta chains were all read from a single sample in a study of cytomegalovirus exposure and HLA in healthy donors. The primer mix had 60 Vbeta and 13 Jbeta primers. Only in-frame clones appear in the TCRdb table, and some are missing; sequencing was by immunoSEQ multiplex PCR. Seen here are some 130,000 clones, around 70% observed once, and the top ten hold approximately 2.6%. The sample was PBMCs. The receptors were sampled from a woman aged 60-75 years in good health and CMV-seropositive.

The rearrangement uses TRBV25-1 and TRBJ1-2, with 9 positions matching TRBD1. There are 13 residues in the CDR3. V shed 8 bases and J 8 bases; nucleotides not matched to a gene: 9. Germline V CDR1 and CDR2: MGHDK, SYGVNS. The CDR3 reads CASLTGGKGGYTF. As DNA, the CDR3 is TGTGCCAGCCTGACAGGGGGGAAAGGAGGCTACACCTTC.

In DNA, the CDR3 is TGTGCCAGCAGCCCCCCGGGGGGTCAGCCCCAGCATTTT. This translates into CASSPPGGQPQHF. The chain has TRBV5-4 and TRBJ1-5; D possibly corresponds to TRBD1 (5 bases). V dropped 4 bases and J dropped 6 bases, with 11 bases sitting between them. CDR1 and CDR2 (germline): SGHNT, YYREEE (reference sequence). The CDR3 consists of 13 residues.

J is TRBJ2-1 and V is TRBV9; D is perhaps TRBD1 (6 bases). The ends were cut back, 3 bases at V and 2 bases at J, with 15 bases in the middle. This CDR3 has 16 residues. The germline V gene encodes CDR1 SGDLS and CDR2 YYNGEE. The CDR3 nucleotides are TGTGCCAGCAGCGAAGGGGACACATTAACCTACAATGAGCAGTTCTTC. Translation gives CASSEGDTLTYNEQFF. Complete variable domain (other parts from reference TRBV9 and TRBJ2-1): DSGVTQTPKHLITATGQRVTLRCSPRSGDLSVYWYQQSLDQGLQFLIQYYNGEERAKGNILERFSAQQFPDLHSELNLSSLELGDSALYFCASSEGDTLTYNEQFFGPGTRLTVL.

The chain carries TRBV9 and TRBJ1-3; TRBD1 aligns across 12 bases. V lost 3 bases and J lost 7; bases outside the gene matches: 11. The CDR3 runs to 17 residues. Per the germline V gene, CDR1 is SGDLS and CDR2 is YYNGEE. The CDR3 nucleotides are TGTGCCAGCAGCGCATCCTGGTTGGGACAGGGGGCTAACACCATATATTTT. This codes for CASSASWLGQGANTIYF.

The gene calls are TRBV5-1 and TRBJ2-1; TRBD2 matches 12 bases. V trimming: 5 bases; J trimming: 7 bases; junction bases outside the gene matches: 7. CDR1 SGHRS and CDR2 YFSETQ come from the germline V gene. CDR3 length equals 15 residues. CDR3 protein: CASSRLAGGLNEQFF. The CDR3 coding sequence is TGCGCCAGCAGTCGGCTAGCGGGGGGGCTTAATGAGCAGTTCTTC. Looking up the rest from reference TRBV5-1 and TRBJ2-1 gives the full variable domain: KAGVTQTPRYLIKTRGQQVTLSCSPISGHRSVSWYQQTPGQGLQFLFEYFSETQRNKGNFPGRFSGRQFSNSRSEMNVSTLELGDSALYLCASSRLAGGLNEQFFGPGTRLTVL.

V usage is TRBV6-5 and J usage is TRBJ2-3; TRBD2 agrees at 10 bases. The V and J ends lost 6 bases and 4 bases, in that order; junction bases with no gene match: 4. Per the germline V gene, CDR1 is MNHEY and CDR2 is SVGAGI. The CDR3 loop spans 14 amino acids. The CDR3 spells CASRPGLAADTQYF. The CDR3 DNA sequence: TGTGCCAGCAGACCAGGACTAGCGGCAGATACGCAGTATTTT.

On this clone itself: An end of the junction does not agree with germline; a read error may underlie this. This chain joins TRBV10-2 and TRBJ1-5, with D tentatively TRBD1 (6 bases). This CDR3 spans 14 amino acids. Germline V lookup: CDR1 WSHSY, CDR2 SAAADI. In DNA form, the CDR3 reads TGCGCCGGCAGTACAGGGTTAAGCAATCAGCCCCAGCATTTT. Residues: CAGSTGLSNQPQHF.

V usage is TRBV6-6 and J usage is TRBJ2-3; 8 nucleotides agree with TRBD2. The CDR3 extends over 16 amino acids. Germline V CDR1 and CDR2: MNHNY, SVGAGI (reference sequence). With V trimmed by 5 bases and J by 0 bases, 7 bases remained unmatched. CDR3 coding DNA: TGTGCCAGCAGTCTAGCGGGTTCACCTAGCACAGATACGCAGTATTTT. Translation: CASSLAGSPSTDTQYF.

This clone was seen a few times. This chain links TRBV5-1 with TRBJ1-1; a possible D gene is TRBD1 (5 bases). Germline lookup yields CDR1 SGHRS and CDR2 YFSETQ. V dropped 4 bases and J dropped 0 bases, with 16 bases sitting between them. The CDR3 is made up of 16 amino acids. The CDR3 region has the DNA TGCGCCAGCAGCCCCGCCAGGGAACCTTTGAACACTGAAGCTTTCTTT. Residues: CASSPAREPLNTEAFF.

The CDR3 region has the DNA TGTGCCAGCAGTTTGACAGCTAATAATGAAAAACTGTTTTTT. Protein sequence: CASSLTANNEKLFF. The chain combines TRBV6-5 with TRBJ1-4; D may be TRBD1 (5 bases). Trimming removed 4 bases from V and 4 bases from J, with 10 bases in between. From germline, CDR1 is MNHEY and CDR2 SVGAGI. The CDR3 sequence is 14 residues long.

This clone was recorded once. The chain carries TRBV10-3 and TRBJ2-7; the match to TRBD2 covers 7 bases. CDR1 and CDR2 from the germline V gene are ENHRY and SYGVKD. V shed 7 bases and J 1 base; nucleotides not matched to a gene: 10. The length of the CDR3 is 15 residues. The DNA for the CDR3 is TGTGCCATCATGAGTGGGGGGGATTTGTCCTACGAGCAGTACTTC. Translated: CAIMSGGDLSYEQYF.

V and J are TRBV7-9 and TRBJ2-1, with 7 bases identical to TRBD1. J lost 0 bases, V lost 1 base, and 0 bases had no gene match. Germline loops: CDR1 SEHNR, CDR2 FQNEAQ (reference sequence). This CDR3 region has 15 residues. CDR3 sequence (DNA): TGTGCCAGCAGCTTAGGGACAGGCTCCTACAATGAGCAGTTCTTC. Translated, it gives CASSLGTGSYNEQFF.

This clone was found a few times. The chain recombines TRBV9 with TRBJ1-1; the D is unclear. This CDR3 is built from 13 residues. Germline CDR1 and CDR2: SGDLS and YYNGEE. V was shortened by 2 bases and J by 1 base, with 6 bases between the two germline ends. CDR3 DNA: TGTGCCAGCAGCGTTGAGGCGAACACTGAAGCTTTCTTT. Its translation: CASSVEANTEAFF.

The chain is built from TRBV6-5 and TRBJ1-1; TRBD1 agrees at 7 bases. This CDR3 comprises 13 residues. CDR1 is MNHEY, CDR2 SVGAGI, per germline. J was trimmed by 5 bases and V by 4 bases; bases with no gene match: 4. CDR3 in amino acids: CASSSTGETEAFF. CDR3 sequence (DNA): TGTGCCAGCAGTTCCACAGGGGAAACTGAAGCTTTCTTT.

The V and J genes are TRBV27 and TRBJ2-5; D is possibly TRBD2 (7 bases). The germline V gene encodes CDR1 MNHEY and CDR2 SMNVEV (reference sequence). The CDR3 is 16 residues long. V was pared by 4 bases and J by 5 bases, with 20 bases between. CDR3 sequence (DNA): TGTGCCAGCAGTTCCCCTCGCGGGGGCCTCGGGGAGACCCAGTACTTC. Encoded protein: CASSSPRGGLGETQYF.

The chain has TRBV11-2 and TRBJ1-5, with unresolved D. From germline, CDR1 is SGHAT and CDR2 FQNNGV. The V and J ends lost 1 base and 0 bases respectively, with 7 bases between them. The CDR3 consists of 15 residues. The CDR3 loop is CASSLGAGSNQPQHF. The CDR3, as DNA: TGTGCCAGCAGCTTAGGTGCAGGTAGCAATCAGCCCCAGCATTTT.

This clone was recorded a few times. The V call is TRBV5-1, the J call TRBJ2-5; 9 nucleotides agree with TRBD2. The closer fit of TRBJ2-7 to the DNA end suggests the J call may be wrong. CDR1 SGHRS and CDR2 YFSETQ come from the germline V gene. The CDR3 is 13 residues long. CDR3 coding DNA: TGCGCCAGCAGCTTTAGCGGGGGAAGCGAGCAGTACTTC. Translating it yields CASSFSGGSEQYF.

The chain links TRBV11-2 to TRBJ1-3; D unclear. Trimming took off 5 bases at V and 7 bases at J, with 12 bases between the two ends. Looked up from germline, CDR1 is SGHAT and CDR2 is FQNNGV. The CDR3 sequence is 13 residues long. DNA of the CDR3: TGTGCCAGCAGCGCCCGAAACGGTAACACCATATATTTT. The encoded protein is CASSARNGNTIYF.

The rearrangement links TRBV4-1 to TRBJ1-1, with TRBD1 matching 8 bases. The CDR3 covers 15 residues. The ends lost 3 bases at V and 1 base at J; junction bases unmatched: 4. Germline V gives CDR1 MGHRA, CDR2 YSYEKL. The DNA for the CDR3 is TGCGCCAGCAGCCAGACGGACAGGGCGAACACTGAAGCTTTCTTT. As protein: CASSQTDRANTEAFF.

This clone was recorded a few times. The DNA of the CDR3 is TGTGCCAGCAGCTTAGGTGGGGGCGTTAATTCACCCCTCCACTTT. Translating gives CASSLGGGVNSPLHF. This chain joins TRBV7-9 and TRBJ1-6, with TRBD1 as a possible D gene (6 bases). Per germline, CDR1 SEHNR and CDR2 FQNEAQ (reference sequence). Deletions cut 1 base from V and 6 bases from J, with 10 bases between. The CDR3 covers 15 residues.

J is TRBJ2-3 and V is TRBV5-4; 11 nucleotides match TRBD2. Germline CDR1 and CDR2: SGHNT and YYREEE (reference sequence). Trimming cost V 2 bases and J 0 bases; bases outside gene matches: 5. This CDR3 is 17 amino acids long. CDR3 sequence reads: CASSFATSGGSTDTQYF. The CDR3 nucleotides read TGTGCCAGCAGCTTCGCTACTAGCGGGGGAAGCACAGATACGCAGTATTTT.

For the CDR3, the DNA is TGTGCCAGCTCACCAGGGACAGGGGGCGTCTATGGCTACACCTTC. Protein: CASSPGTGGVYGYTF. The V call is TRBV18, the J call TRBJ1-2, with 12 bases identical to TRBD1. The germline V gene has CDR1 KGHSH and CDR2 LQKENI. V lost 2 bases, J lost 4 bases, and 2 bases stayed unmatched. CDR3 length equals 15 residues.

This rearrangement joins TRBV5-1 to TRBJ2-7; 8 nucleotides line up with TRBD1. Per germline, CDR1 SGHRS and CDR2 YFSETQ. The V gene end was trimmed by 5 bases and the J gene end by 5 bases; junction bases not matched to a gene: 9. The CDR3 consists of 14 residues. CDR3 sequence: CASRAPGQAHEQYF. As DNA, the CDR3 is TGCGCCAGCAGGGCACCGGGACAGGCCCACGAGCAGTACTTC.